The clone carrying this T cell receptor (beta chain) was counted a few times. Its matching antigen is unknown. TCRdb redid the calling of the 5' RACE reads with MiXCR, one entry per CDR3 protein. The sample consists of hundreds of thousands of distinct CDR3 sequences, roughly 20% of them appearing once. Trimming took off 0 bases at V and 3 bases at J, with 18 bases between the two ends. CDR3 size: 17 residues. Germline V gene data show CDR1 as MGHRA and CDR2 as YSYEKL. The data belong to a study of T-cell memory formation after mild COVID-19. Study outcomes and limitations: Second-wave clones with a day 37 peak had unconfirmed SARS-CoV-2 specificity.

Sample: PBMCs or a T cell subset sorted from them (not recorded which). The TCR sequence derives from an adult woman who had mild COVID-19 (a few samples of this study predate the infection). Cell type and time point are not known. This chain links TRBV4-1 with TRBJ2-7, with TRBD1 as a possible D gene (5 bases). The CDR3 region is CASSQDLYDRTIYEQYF. The CDR3 DNA is TGCGCCAGCAGCCAAGATCTTTATGACCGGACAATCTACGAGCAGTACTTC.